A selection of T cell receptor beta chains follows, all from one sample in a study of cytomegalovirus exposure and HLA in healthy donors. Sequenced by immunoSEQ multiplex PCR; TCRdb stores in-frame clones only, minus some. This table has about 85,000 clones, about 80% appearing once. Sequenced: PBMCs. These receptors were taken from a man aged 45 to 65 in good health and CMV-seropositive. CDR3s include the opening cysteine and the closing phenylalanine or tryptophan. Fields, in order: J gene, D gene, clone size, V gene, CDR3 protein, CDR3 DNA. A D gene is named only where the DNA matches it firmly. Clone size is shown for a subset of rows, as once, few, many or a class of expanded clone.

j_call: TRBJ2-1
d_call: -
clone_size: -
v_call: TRBV18
cdr3_aa: CASSPLTFSSYNEQFF
cdr3_nt: TGTGCCAGCTCACCATTGACATTCAGCTCCTACAATGAGCAGTTCTTC

j_call: TRBJ2-7
d_call: TRBD1
clone_size: -
v_call: TRBV15
cdr3_aa: CATSRGGTGDYEQYF
cdr3_nt: TGTGCCACCAGCAGGGGCGGGACAGGGGACTACGAGCAGTACTTC

j_call: TRBJ1-6
d_call: -
clone_size: -
v_call: TRBV28
cdr3_aa: CASSRYASSYNSPLHF
cdr3_nt: TGTGCCAGCAGCCGGTATGCGAGCTCCTATAATTCACCCCTCCACTTT

j_call: TRBJ1-5
d_call: TRBD1
clone_size: -
v_call: TRBV25-1
cdr3_aa: CANPGQERQPQHF
cdr3_nt: TGTGCCAACCCGGGACAGGAACGTCAGCCCCAGCATTTT

j_call: TRBJ2-1
d_call: TRBD2
clone_size: -
v_call: TRBV29-1
cdr3_aa: CSVGGTSGTAYNEQFF
cdr3_nt: TGCAGCGTGGGGGGCACTAGCGGGACGGCCTACAATGAGCAGTTCTTC

j_call: TRBJ2-2
d_call: TRBD1
clone_size: once
v_call: TRBV7-9
cdr3_aa: CASSPDRGHTGELFF
cdr3_nt: TGTGCCAGCAGCCCTGACAGGGGGCACACCGGGGAGCTGTTTTTT

j_call: TRBJ2-7
d_call: -
clone_size: -
v_call: TRBV29-1
cdr3_aa: CSGMTGPPYEQYF
cdr3_nt: TGCAGCGGTATGACAGGTCCTCCCTACGAGCAGTACTTC

j_call: TRBJ2-1
d_call: TRBD2
clone_size: once
v_call: TRBV5-6
cdr3_aa: CASSFRLAGVFDEQFF
cdr3_nt: TGTGCCAGCAGCTTCCGACTAGCGGGAGTGTTTGATGAGCAGTTCTTC

j_call: TRBJ2-2
d_call: TRBD1
clone_size: -
v_call: TRBV15
cdr3_aa: CATSRGGAGGDTGELFF
cdr3_nt: TGTGCCACCAGCAGAGGAGGGGCAGGGGGCGACACCGGGGAGCTGTTTTTT

j_call: TRBJ2-1
d_call: -
clone_size: -
v_call: TRBV18
cdr3_aa: CASSPLARNEQFF
cdr3_nt: TGTGCCAGCTCACCACTAGCTCGTAATGAGCAGTTCTTC

j_call: TRBJ2-3
d_call: TRBD2
clone_size: -
v_call: TRBV4-2
cdr3_aa: CASSQEWTSGDTQYF
cdr3_nt: TGTGCCAGCAGCCAAGAGTGGACTAGCGGAGATACGCAGTATTTT

j_call: TRBJ1-1
d_call: -
clone_size: -
v_call: TRBV6-5
cdr3_aa: CASRNRVWTEAFF
cdr3_nt: TGTGCCAGCAGAAACAGGGTGTGGACTGAAGCTTTCTTT

j_call: TRBJ2-1
d_call: -
clone_size: -
v_call: TRBV10-3
cdr3_aa: CAIWTRRGGDEQFF
cdr3_nt: TGTGCCATCTGGACTCGTAGGGGAGGCGATGAGCAGTTCTTC

j_call: TRBJ2-1
d_call: TRBD1
clone_size: few
v_call: TRBV27
cdr3_aa: CASSHLFGTGDSNEQFF
cdr3_nt: TGTGCCAGCAGTCACCTATTCGGGACAGGGGACAGCAATGAGCAGTTCTTC

j_call: TRBJ2-7
d_call: TRBD2
clone_size: -
v_call: TRBV6-1
cdr3_aa: CASSDEASGDSYEQYF
cdr3_nt: TGTGCCAGCAGTGATGAAGCTAGCGGGGATTCCTACGAGCAGTACTTC

j_call: TRBJ1-1
d_call: TRBD1
clone_size: -
v_call: TRBV19
cdr3_aa: CASSIVGQGNTEAFF
cdr3_nt: TGTGCCAGTAGTATAGTCGGACAGGGGAACACTGAAGCTTTCTTT

j_call: TRBJ2-1
d_call: -
clone_size: -
v_call: TRBV15
cdr3_aa: CATSSHYNEQFF
cdr3_nt: TGTGCCACCAGCAGCCATTACAATGAGCAGTTCTTC

j_call: TRBJ2-7
d_call: TRBD2
clone_size: -
v_call: TRBV10-3
cdr3_aa: CAIKLTSGSSEQYF
cdr3_nt: TGTGCCATCAAGTTGACTAGCGGGAGTAGCGAGCAGTACTTC

j_call: TRBJ1-5
d_call: TRBD1
clone_size: -
v_call: TRBV19
cdr3_aa: CASSSWTGAYSNQPQHF
cdr3_nt: TGTGCCAGTAGTTCCTGGACAGGAGCATATAGCAATCAGCCCCAGCATTTT

j_call: TRBJ2-1
d_call: -
clone_size: -
v_call: TRBV21-1
cdr3_aa: CASSKALRAGGRGEQFF
cdr3_nt: TGTGCCAGCAGCAAAGCGCTGAGGGCGGGAGGGCGGGGAGAGCAGTTCTTC

j_call: TRBJ2-1
d_call: TRBD2
clone_size: -
v_call: TRBV5-1
cdr3_aa: CASSLAWASGSYNEQFF
cdr3_nt: TGCGCCAGCAGCTTGGCCTGGGCTAGCGGGTCCTACAATGAGCAGTTCTTC

j_call: TRBJ1-5
d_call: -
clone_size: few
v_call: TRBV7-9
cdr3_aa: CASTNYRSLDNQPQHF
cdr3_nt: TGTGCCAGCACCAACTACAGGAGCCTCGACAATCAGCCCCAGCATTTT

j_call: TRBJ2-7
d_call: TRBD1
clone_size: -
v_call: TRBV27
cdr3_aa: CATTKTGYFYEQYF
cdr3_nt: TGTGCCACCACGAAGACAGGGTACTTCTACGAGCAGTACTTC